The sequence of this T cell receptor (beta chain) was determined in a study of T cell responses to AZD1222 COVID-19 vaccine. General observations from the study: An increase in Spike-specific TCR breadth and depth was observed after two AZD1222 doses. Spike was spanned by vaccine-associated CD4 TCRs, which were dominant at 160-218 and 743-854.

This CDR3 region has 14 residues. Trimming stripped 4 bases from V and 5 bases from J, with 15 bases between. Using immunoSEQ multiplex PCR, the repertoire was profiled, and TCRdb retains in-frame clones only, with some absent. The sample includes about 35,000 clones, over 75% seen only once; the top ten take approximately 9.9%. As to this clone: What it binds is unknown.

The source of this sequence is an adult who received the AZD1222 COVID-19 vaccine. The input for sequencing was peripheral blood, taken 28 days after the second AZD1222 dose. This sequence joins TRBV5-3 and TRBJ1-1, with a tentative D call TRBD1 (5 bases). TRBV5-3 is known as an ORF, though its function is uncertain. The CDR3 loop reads CARSMDGGRTEAFF. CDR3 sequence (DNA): TGTGCCAGAAGCATGGACGGGGGGAGGACTGAAGCTTTCTTT.